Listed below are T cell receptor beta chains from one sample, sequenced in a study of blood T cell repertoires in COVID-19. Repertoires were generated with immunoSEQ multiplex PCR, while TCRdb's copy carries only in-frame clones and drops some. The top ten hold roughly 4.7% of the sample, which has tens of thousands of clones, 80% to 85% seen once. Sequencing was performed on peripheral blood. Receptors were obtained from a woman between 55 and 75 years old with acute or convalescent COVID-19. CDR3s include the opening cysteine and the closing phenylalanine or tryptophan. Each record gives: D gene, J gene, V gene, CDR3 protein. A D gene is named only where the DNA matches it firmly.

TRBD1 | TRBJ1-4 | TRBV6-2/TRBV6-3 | CASSDRDVGNEKLFF
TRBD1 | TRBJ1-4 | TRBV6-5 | CASSDRGGGEKLFF
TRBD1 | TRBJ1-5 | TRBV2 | CASTVGGRSNQPQHF
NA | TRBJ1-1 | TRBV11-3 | CASSTRGGRNTEAFF
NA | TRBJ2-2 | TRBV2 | CASSALEGTGELFF
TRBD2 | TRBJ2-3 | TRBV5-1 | CASSPRTSGGTDTQYF
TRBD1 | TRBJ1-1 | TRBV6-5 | CASSRDSLQAAFF
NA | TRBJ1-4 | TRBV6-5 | CASKASGTLNEKLFF
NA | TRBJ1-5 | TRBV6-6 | CASNRDGQPQHF
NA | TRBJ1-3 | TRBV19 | CACTRGPGNTIYF
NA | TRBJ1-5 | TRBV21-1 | CASRRTVRSQPQHF
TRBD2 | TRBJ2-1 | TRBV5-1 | CASRTAGGSYNEQFF
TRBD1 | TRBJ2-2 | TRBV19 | CASSIDQGTGTGELFF
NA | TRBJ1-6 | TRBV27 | CASSLWAGASSYNSPLHF
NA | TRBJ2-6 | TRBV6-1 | CASSEAPPTGTGANVLTF
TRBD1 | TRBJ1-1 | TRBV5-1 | CASSSQGTEATEAFF
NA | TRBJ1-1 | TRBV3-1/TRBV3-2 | CASSPYLQAQGEAFF
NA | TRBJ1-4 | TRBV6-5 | CASSLTGNRGEKLFF
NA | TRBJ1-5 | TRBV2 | CASSDLSNQPQHF
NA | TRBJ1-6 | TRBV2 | CASIEDRLYNSPLHF
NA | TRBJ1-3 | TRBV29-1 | CSADTSSGNTIYF
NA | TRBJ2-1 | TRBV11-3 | CASAVGFSYNEQFF
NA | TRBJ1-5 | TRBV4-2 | CASSQQGVRNQPQHF
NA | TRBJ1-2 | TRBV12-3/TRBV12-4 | CASSLDTNYGYTF
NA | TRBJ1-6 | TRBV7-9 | CASSLTGNSPLHF
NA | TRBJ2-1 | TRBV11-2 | CASSSRREQFF
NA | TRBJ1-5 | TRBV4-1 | CASSQARASNQPQHF
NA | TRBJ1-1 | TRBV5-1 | CASSPVAGGTEAFF
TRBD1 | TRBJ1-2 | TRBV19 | CATRQGANYGYTF
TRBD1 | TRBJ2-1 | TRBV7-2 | CASSLDRGLYNEQFF
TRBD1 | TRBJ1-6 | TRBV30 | CAWRTGGGSPLHF
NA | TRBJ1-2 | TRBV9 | CASSVAPTGTIYGYTF
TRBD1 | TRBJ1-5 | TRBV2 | CASSDGQGSNQPQHF
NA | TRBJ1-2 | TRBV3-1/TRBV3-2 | CASSQVRGMYGYTF
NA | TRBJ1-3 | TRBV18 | CASSPSTGSSSGNTIYF
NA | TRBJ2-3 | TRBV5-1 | CASSLTTDEDTQYF